Each of the 27 T cell receptor beta chains below was sequenced from the same sample in a study of CD8 T cells in ankylosing spondylitis (dated by TCRdb to about 2017). The method was 5' RACE. The sequencer listed for this sample is Illumina MiSeq. TCRdb reanalyzed the raw reads on its own, using fastp at Q25 for trimming and MiXCR for clone calling, and kept in-frame beta chains. Each CDR3 protein appears once, grouped with its most common genes and DNA. The sample yields around 25,000 distinct CDR3 sequences; about an eighth were counted once. The ten largest clones capture 30% to 45% of the sample. Material: blood. The receptors were sampled from a male donor with ankylosing spondylitis or in good health (not recorded which).

V is TRBV7-9 and J is TRBJ2-1, with TRBD1 matching over 8 bases. CDR3 length: 16 residues. Germline loops: CDR1 SEHNR, CDR2 FQNEAQ (reference sequence). V was clipped by 4 bases and J by 0 bases; unmatched bases: 5. CDR3 sequence reads: CASSSRTGISYNEQFF. CDR3 coding DNA: TGTGCCAGCAGCTCCCGGACAGGGATCTCCTACAATGAGCAGTTCTTC. The full variable domain, in which reference TRBV7-9 and TRBJ2-1 provide the parts outside the CDR3, is DTGVSQNPRHKITKRGQNVTFRCDPISEHNRLYWYRQTLGQGPEFLTYFQNEAQLEKSRLLSDRFSAERPKGSFSTLEIQRTEQGDSAMYLCASSSRTGISYNEQFFGPGTRLTVL.

This clonotype was counted ten times or more. This chain links TRBV29-1 with TRBJ2-3; 11 bases line up with TRBD2. Germline trimming cut 8 bases from V and 4 bases from J; bases unmatched to any gene: 8. CDR3 length: 14 amino acids. Germline lookup yields CDR1 SQVTM and CDR2 ANQGSEA. The CDR3 DNA sequence: TGCAGCCTTAGCGGGGGGGCTCGAGCAGATACGCAGTATTTT. Its translation is CSLSGGARADTQYF.

Only a few counts were recorded for this clonotype. This chain uses TRBV5-4 with TRBJ2-3; no clear D gene. This CDR3 spans 12 amino acids. The germline V and J ends were trimmed by 2 bases and 4 bases, with 5 bases remaining between them. In germline, CDR1 is SGHNT, CDR2 YYREEE (reference sequence). The CDR3 DNA is TGTGCCAGCAGCTTTTCGGCAGATACGCAGTATTTT. Encoded protein: CASSFSADTQYF.

This chain joins TRBV14 and TRBJ2-5; D not resolved. This CDR3 is built from 16 residues. Trimming shortened V by 0 bases and J by 5 bases, and 16 bases separated the two germline ends. Germline CDR1 SGHDN, CDR2 FVKESK. CDR3 nucleotides: TGTGCCAGCAGCCAAGAGGCCGCACGTAGGTGGGAGACCCAGTACTTC. The encoded protein is CASSQEAARRWETQYF.

The table lists this clonotype with many counts. This sequence joins TRBV12-3 or TRBV12-4 and TRBJ2-1; the D call may be TRBD1 or TRBD2 (5 bases each). This CDR3 is built from 12 residues. Trimming pared 6 bases from V and 9 bases from J, leaving 12 bases between. The CDR3 coding sequence is TGTGCCAGCAGATTTCATGGGGGTGAGCAGTTCTTC. This encodes CASRFHGGEQFF.

This clonotype was observed many times. The rearrangement uses TRBV7-2 and TRBJ1-2; TRBD1 aligns across 7 bases. CDR3 size: 15 residues. Trimming took 0 bases from V and 4 from J; bases not matched to a gene: 5. CDR1 is SGHTA and CDR2 is FQGNSA in the germline V gene. In DNA, the CDR3 is TGTGCCAGCAGCTTAGCCCTCCAGGGGGGCTATGGCTACACCTTC. Amino acids: CASSLALQGGYGYTF.

This clonotype was seen repeatedly, ten times or more. The V gene is TRBV2, the J gene TRBJ2-3; D unresolved. V dropped 10 bases and J dropped 4 bases, with 15 bases sitting between them. Germline V gene data show CDR1 as SNHLY and CDR2 as FYNNEI. This CDR3 spans 13 amino acids. CDR3 sequence reads: CATMGLVADTQYF. The DNA of the CDR3 is TGTGCCACCATGGGCCTGGTAGCAGATACGCAGTATTTT.

This clonotype appeared a few times. This chain joins TRBV4-3 and TRBJ2-1, with TRBD1 identical over 8 bases. In germline, CDR1 is LGHNA, CDR2 YSLEER. The CDR3 sequence is 15 residues long. J gave up 9 bases and V 2 bases, and 9 bases lay outside the gene matches. This CDR3 is CASSQTGGYNGEQFF. Written as DNA, the CDR3 is TGCGCCAGCAGCCAAACAGGGGGTTATAACGGTGAGCAGTTCTTC.

This chain joins TRBV12-3 or TRBV12-4 and TRBJ2-5, with D unclear. CDR3 length equals 11 residues. V dropped 8 bases and J dropped 2 bases, with 6 bases sitting between them. CDR3 bases: TGTGCCAGCGGGGTTCAAGAGACCCAGTACTTC. Amino acids: CASGVQETQYF.

This chain links TRBV7-3 with TRBJ2-3; 8 bases agree with TRBD2. From germline, CDR1 is SGHTA and CDR2 FQGTGA. The trim removed 1 base at V and 0 bases at J, leaving 6 bases unmatched. The CDR3 spans 17 residues. The CDR3 sequence: CASSLKFAGGSTDTQYF. CDR3 nucleotides: TGTGCCAGCAGCTTAAAGTTCGCGGGGGGAAGCACAGATACGCAGTATTTT.

The gene calls are TRBV10-3 and TRBJ2-7, with 14 nucleotides matching TRBD2. The trim removed 10 bases at V and 5 bases at J, leaving 7 bases unmatched. The CDR3 sequence is 14 residues long. CDR1 and CDR2 from the germline V gene are ENHRY and SYGVKD. CDR3 protein: CATALGLAGDEQYF. The CDR3 DNA is TGTGCCACCGCACTGGGACTAGCGGGAGACGAGCAGTACTTC.

This clonotype was detected many times. This chain joins TRBV7-2 and TRBJ2-7, with 9 bases aligning to TRBD1. With 1 base clipped from V and 4 bases from J, the junction kept 5 bases outside the gene matches. Germline V gives CDR1 SGHTA, CDR2 FQGNSA. The CDR3 is made up of 15 amino acids. CDR3 bases: TGTGCCAGCAGCTTAGAGGGGACAGGGTGGTACGAGCAGTACTTC. Translating it yields CASSLEGTGWYEQYF.

This clonotype was counted ten times or more. The V and J genes are TRBV25-1 and TRBJ2-2, with TRBD2 matching over 13 bases. Trimming removed 4 bases from V and 6 bases from J; junction bases left unmatched: 2. Germline V gives CDR1 MGHDK, CDR2 SYGVNS. This CDR3 spans 15 amino acids. Written as DNA, the CDR3 is TGTGCCAGCAGTGGTACTAGCGGGAGGGCCGGGGAGCTGTTTTTT. Residues: CASSGTSGRAGELFF.

This clonotype was recorded a few times. The chain couples TRBV7-2 to TRBJ2-2; 7 bases are a match to TRBD2. The V segment lost 5 bases and the J segment 1 base; nucleotides outside the gene matches: 4. CDR3 length: 15 amino acids. The germline CDR1 and CDR2 sequences are SGHTA and FQGNSA. CDR3 bases: TGTGCCAGCAGCCCCACTAGCGTGAACACCGGGGAGCTGTTTTTT. Its protein product is CASSPTSVNTGELFF.

The chain is built from TRBV20-1 and TRBJ2-2; D tentatively fits TRBD1 or TRBD2 (5 bases each). This CDR3 has 13 amino acids. Per germline, CDR1 DFQATT and CDR2 SNEGSKA (reference sequence). The germline V and J ends were trimmed by 1 base and 4 bases, with 7 bases remaining between them. The CDR3: CSARVRGTGELFF. In nucleotides, the CDR3 is TGCAGTGCTAGAGTGAGGGGCACCGGGGAGCTGTTTTTT.

This clonotype was found a few times. V is TRBV9 and J is TRBJ2-5; 10 nucleotides match TRBD2. Per germline, CDR1 SGDLS and CDR2 YYNGEE. The CDR3 sequence is 14 residues long. V dropped 3 bases and J dropped 5; count of bases not matched to a gene: 4. The CDR3 nucleotides read TGTGCCAGCAGCGGCCGGGGACTAGCGGAGACCCAGTACTTC. Translated, it gives CASSGRGLAETQYF.

V and J are TRBV12-3 or TRBV12-4 and TRBJ2-6; the D is unclear. Trimming took off 6 bases at V and 2 bases at J, with 11 bases between the two ends. The CDR3 sequence is 15 residues long. The CDR3: CASSQSATGANVLTF. The DNA for the CDR3 is TGTGCCAGCAGCCAGTCAGCTACTGGGGCCAACGTCCTGACTTTC.

This clonotype was counted a few times. The chain couples TRBV20-1 to TRBJ1-2; a weak D match, TRBD1 (6 bases). The CDR3 is made up of 15 amino acids. V dropped 0 bases and J dropped 6 bases, with 17 bases sitting between them. CDR1 is DFQATT and CDR2 is SNEGSKA in the germline V gene (reference sequence). The CDR3 sequence: CSARDGGTAHNGYTF. CDR3 DNA: TGCAGTGCTAGAGATGGGGGCACCGCTCACAATGGCTACACCTTC.

This clonotype was seen more than once but under ten times. The chain combines TRBV28 with TRBJ1-2, with 8 bases fitting TRBD1. The CDR3 is 13 amino acids. With 11 bases clipped from V and 6 bases from J, the junction kept 11 bases outside the gene matches. CDR1 is MDHEN and CDR2 is SYDVKM in the germline V gene. The CDR3 DNA reads as TGTGCCGCCAACCCCAGGGGGCATGATGGCTACACCTTC. Translating it yields CAANPRGHDGYTF.

The chain employs TRBV4-1 and TRBJ2-2; D possibly corresponds to TRBD1 (7 bases). V lost 6 bases, J lost 6 bases, and 14 bases lay in between. The CDR3 extends over 14 amino acids. Per germline, CDR1 MGHRA and CDR2 YSYEKL. CDR3 in DNA: TGCGCCAGCAGGCAGGGGGGAAGTGCCGGGGAGCTGTTTTTT. Its translation is CASRQGGSAGELFF.

This clonotype was counted at least ten times. The chain couples TRBV10-3 to TRBJ2-1; TRBD2 agrees at 7 bases. The V gene end was trimmed by 0 bases and the J gene end by 7 bases; junction bases not matched to a gene: 3. Germline loops: CDR1 ENHRY, CDR2 SYGVKD. This CDR3 is built from 14 residues. The CDR3 nucleotides read TGTGCCATCAGTGAGTCGACTAGCTGGAATGAGCAGTTCTTC. Translating it yields CAISESTSWNEQFF.

This clonotype was observed a handful of times. The V and J genes are TRBV29-1 and TRBJ1-1; no clear D. Germline values: CDR1 SQVTM, CDR2 ANQGSEA. The V and J ends lost 5 bases and 3 bases respectively, with 13 bases between them. This CDR3 is built from 13 residues. The CDR3 DNA sequence: TGCAGCGTTAAACAAGGAGGAGACACTGAAGCTTTCTTT. Protein sequence: CSVKQGGDTEAFF.

The chain uses TRBV5-8 and TRBJ2-2; D may be TRBD1 or TRBD2 (6 bases each). CDR3 length: 17 residues. The germline V gene encodes CDR1 SGHTS and CDR2 YDEGEE. The ends were cut back, 0 bases at V and 4 bases at J, with 16 bases in the middle. As DNA, the CDR3 is TGTGCCAGCAGCTTGGCCGGGGGCAGTTCGGGCACCGGGGAGCTGTTTTTT. Amino acids: CASSLAGGSSGTGELFF.

The rearrangement joins TRBV7-2 to TRBJ1-1; 7 positions match TRBD1. Germline V lookup: CDR1 SGHTA, CDR2 FQGNSA. V shed 4 bases, J shed 8 bases, and the junction held 10 bases outside the gene matches. The CDR3 has 14 amino acids. The CDR3 DNA reads TGTGCCAGCAGCTCCCCCGGACCGGGACAGGAAGCTTTCTTT. Its translation is CASSSPGPGQEAFF.

The chain uses TRBV6-1 and TRBJ2-3; TRBD2 matches 8 bases. This CDR3 region has 13 residues. Germline V lookup: CDR1 MNHNS, CDR2 SASEGT. After removal of 6 bases from V and 9 bases from J, the junction contained 8 bases not matched to a gene. The CDR3 DNA is TGTGCCAGCAGCGCCGGGACTAGGGTGACGCAGTATTTT. It codes for CASSAGTRVTQYF.

This clonotype was seen a few times. An end of the junction differs from the germline gene, which may be a read error. The V and J genes are TRBV5-1 and TRBJ1-6, with a tentative D call TRBD1 (5 bases). Per germline, CDR1 SGHRS and CDR2 YFSETQ. This CDR3 contains 15 residues. CDR3 in DNA: TGTGCCAGCAGCCCGGAATCTGCGGGGCGGTCACCCCTCCACTTT. The encoded protein is CASSPESAGRSPLHF.

This clonotype was found a few times. The rearrangement uses TRBV20-1 and TRBJ2-2; TRBD2 matches 9 bases. There are 14 residues in the CDR3. V dropped 4 bases and J dropped 1; count of bases not matched to a gene: 1. Germline CDR1 and CDR2: DFQATT and SNEGSKA (reference sequence). Written as DNA, the CDR3 is TGCAGTGCTACAGCGGGGGGGAACACCGGGGAGCTGTTTTTT. Translated: CSATAGGNTGELFF.